This T cell receptor (beta chain) derives from a study of human T cells and chemical hapten exposure. This clonotype occurred a few times. No antigen is known for it. The CDR3 has 13 residues. V was trimmed by 4 bases and J by 6 bases, leaving 12 bases between them. Germline CDR1 reads KGHSH; CDR2 reads LQKENI. One entry per CDR3 protein results from TCRdb running MiXCR on the RACE reads. The table records over 70,000 distinct CDR3 sequences, about 11% of them present only once. Time point: patch test 3, about 24 weeks after DPC sensitization. Treatment here: therapeutic diphenylcyclopropenone sensitization with weekly scalp DPC. The study's findings and limits: Significantly more large CDR3 similarity clusters were formed by expanded TCRs than by controls.

The TCR originated in a woman aged 25 to 45 with alopecia areata. Some clones in this sample may be carry-over from other donors' samples. The chain uses TRBV18 and TRBJ1-1; no reliable D call. Source: whole blood, taken in connection with sensitization to the hapten diphenylcyclopropenone (DPC). The CDR3 sequence: CASSLDGYSEAFF. The CDR3 nucleotides read TGTGCCAGCTCACTCGACGGCTACTCTGAAGCTTTCTTT.